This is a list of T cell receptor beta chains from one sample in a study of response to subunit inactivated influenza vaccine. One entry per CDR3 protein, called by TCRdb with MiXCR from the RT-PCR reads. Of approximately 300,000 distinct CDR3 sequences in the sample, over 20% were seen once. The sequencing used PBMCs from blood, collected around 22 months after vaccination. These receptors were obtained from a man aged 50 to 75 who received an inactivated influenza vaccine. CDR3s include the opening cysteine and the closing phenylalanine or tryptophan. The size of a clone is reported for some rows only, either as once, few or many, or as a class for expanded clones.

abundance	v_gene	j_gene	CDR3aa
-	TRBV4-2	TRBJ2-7	CASSQDRGDFEQYF
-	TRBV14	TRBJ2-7	CASSHFAHEQYF
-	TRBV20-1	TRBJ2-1	CSARVYPGTSGANEQFF
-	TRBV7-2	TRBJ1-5	CASSPSVGDYQPQHF
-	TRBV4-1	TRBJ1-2	CASSQAASAYGYTF
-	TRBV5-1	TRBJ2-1	CASSQGLLAGSYNEQFF
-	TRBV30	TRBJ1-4	CAWSVRQGRPNEKLFF
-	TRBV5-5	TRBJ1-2	CASSPNAAGRDYGYTF
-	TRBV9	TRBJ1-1	CASSGPRGSEAFF
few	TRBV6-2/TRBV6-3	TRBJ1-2	CASFPGQTFYGYTF
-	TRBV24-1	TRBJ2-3	CATALREGGTDTQYF
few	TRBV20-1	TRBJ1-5	CSAKKGAQPQHF
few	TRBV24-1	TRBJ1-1	CATSAVGVDGTEAFF
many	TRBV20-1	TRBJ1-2	CSGETGAAYGYTF
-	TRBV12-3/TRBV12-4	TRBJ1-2	CASSFSSAATNYGYTF
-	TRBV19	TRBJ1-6	CASKQRDNSPLHF
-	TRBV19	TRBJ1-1	CASSIDSWAVNTEAFF
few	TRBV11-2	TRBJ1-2	CASVRTPSNYGYTF
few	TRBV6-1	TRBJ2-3	CASGVNPTDTQYF
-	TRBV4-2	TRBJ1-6	CASSQEWGTASLLPLHF
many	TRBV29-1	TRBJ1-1	CSVDRGVNTEAFF
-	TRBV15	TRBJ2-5	CATSRRTGANQETQYF
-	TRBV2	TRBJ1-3	CASSDRQGFDSGNTIYF
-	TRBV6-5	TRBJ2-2	CASSYSGLAGTGELFF
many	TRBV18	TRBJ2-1	CASSPTSGVNNEQFF
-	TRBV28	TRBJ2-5	CASSWGDRRYQETQYF
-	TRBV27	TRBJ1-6	CASRRTGGFNSPLHF
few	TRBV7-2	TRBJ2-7	CASSSPPTGTYEQYF
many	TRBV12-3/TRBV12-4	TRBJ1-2	CASKGQGHYGYTF
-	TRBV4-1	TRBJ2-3	CASSQDKGSGGTDTQYF
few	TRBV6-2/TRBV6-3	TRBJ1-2	CASSYLFDRNYGYTF
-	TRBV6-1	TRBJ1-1	CASRTPTMNTEAFF
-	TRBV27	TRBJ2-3	CASSSPGGPTDTQYF